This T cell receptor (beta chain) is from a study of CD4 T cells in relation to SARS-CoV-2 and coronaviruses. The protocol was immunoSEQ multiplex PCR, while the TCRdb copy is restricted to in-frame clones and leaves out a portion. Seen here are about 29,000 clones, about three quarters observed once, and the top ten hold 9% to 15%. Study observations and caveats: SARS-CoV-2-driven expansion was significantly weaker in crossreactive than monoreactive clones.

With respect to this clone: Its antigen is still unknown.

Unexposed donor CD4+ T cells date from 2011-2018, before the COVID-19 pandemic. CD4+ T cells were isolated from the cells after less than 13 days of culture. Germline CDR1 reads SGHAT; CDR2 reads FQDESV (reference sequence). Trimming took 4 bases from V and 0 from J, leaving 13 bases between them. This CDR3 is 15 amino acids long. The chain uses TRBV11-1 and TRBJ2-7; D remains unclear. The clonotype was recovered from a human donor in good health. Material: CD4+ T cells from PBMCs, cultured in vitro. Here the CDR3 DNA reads TGTGCCAGCAGCTCTTCTGAAGGTTTCTCCTACGAGCAGTACTTC. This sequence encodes CASSSSEGFSYEQYF.